The 20 T cell receptor beta chains presented below share a single source sample, sequenced in a study of cytomegalovirus exposure and HLA in healthy donors. The PCR ran on 60 Vbeta and 13 Jbeta primers. The assay was immunoSEQ multiplex PCR, and TCRdb's table has in-frame clones only and misses some. The sample includes about 220,000 clones, 82% of them seen just once. The sample taken for sequencing was PBMCs. The receptors derive from a woman aged 40 to 49 in good health and CMV-seropositive.

This chain connects TRBV5-1 to TRBJ1-1; 8 bases line up with TRBD1. The junction had 9 bases not matched to a gene; V was cut back by 4 bases and J by 7 bases. CDR1 and CDR2 from the germline V gene are SGHRS and YFSETQ. This CDR3 contains 14 residues. Here the CDR3 reads CASSLSPDRGEAFF. The CDR3 DNA reads TGCGCCAGCAGCCTCTCACCTGACAGGGGTGAAGCTTTCTTT.

V usage is TRBV5-4 and J usage is TRBJ1-2; D not certain. Trimming cost V 1 base and J 6 bases, with 4 bases left between them. CDR1 and CDR2 (germline): SGHNT, YYREEE (reference sequence). There are 11 residues in the CDR3. Here the CDR3 reads CASSLRDGYTF. CDR3 nucleotides: TGTGCCAGCAGCTTGCGGGATGGCTACACCTTC.

The genes are TRBV30 and TRBJ1-5; D possibly corresponds to TRBD1 (6 bases). CDR1 GTSNPN and CDR2 SVGIG come from the germline V gene (reference sequence). V lost 4 bases and J 1 base, leaving 20 bases between the germline ends. The CDR3 is made up of 17 amino acids. The CDR3 here is CAWIEGRGVESNQPQHF. CDR3 bases: TGTGCCTGGATAGAGGGCAGGGGCGTCGAGAGCAATCAGCCCCAGCATTTT.

This sequence joins TRBV7-6 and TRBJ2-3; unclear D gene. V shed 1 base and J shed 6 bases, with 17 bases lying between them. This CDR3 is 16 amino acids long. Per the germline V gene, CDR1 is SGHVS and CDR2 is FNYEAQ. The CDR3 protein is CASSLGAQSYFDTQYF. Written as DNA, the CDR3 is TGTGCCAGCAGCTTAGGGGCCCAATCGTATTTCGATACGCAGTATTTT.

This rearrangement joins TRBV30 to TRBJ2-7; D possibly corresponds to TRBD1 (7 bases). This CDR3 is built from 14 residues. The ends were cut back, 1 base at V and 3 bases at J, with 13 bases in the middle. The germline CDR1 and CDR2 sequences are GTSNPN and SVGIG (reference sequence). The CDR3 region is CAWSAAGQSYEQYF. In DNA form, the CDR3 reads TGTGCCTGGAGTGCGGCGGGACAGAGCTACGAGCAGTACTTC.

The CDR3 loop reads CASSSGTEGYEQYF. CDR3 nucleotides: TGTGCCAGCAGTTCCGGGACGGAGGGCTACGAGCAGTACTTC. This chain uses TRBV6-6 with TRBJ2-7; D is perhaps TRBD2 (6 bases). The germline V gene encodes CDR1 MNHNY and CDR2 SVGAGI (reference sequence). The CDR3 length is 14 residues. The germline V and J ends were trimmed by 4 bases and 3 bases, with 13 bases remaining between them.

The chain is built from TRBV18 and TRBJ1-1; weak D call: TRBD1 (5 bases). V was shortened by 0 bases and J by 0 bases, with 8 bases between the two germline ends. This CDR3 region has 15 residues. The germline CDR1 and CDR2 sequences are KGHSH and LQKENI. The CDR3 loop is CASSPPVGVNTEAFF. CDR3 bases: TGTGCCAGCTCACCACCGGTAGGGGTGAACACTGAAGCTTTCTTT.

V usage is TRBV5-1 and J usage is TRBJ1-4, with D perhaps TRBD1 (6 bases). Trimming took off 2 bases at V and 8 bases at J, with 10 bases between the two ends. The CDR3 has 13 amino acids. Per the germline V gene, CDR1 is SGHRS and CDR2 is YFSETQ. CDR3 region: CASSLAGVEKLFF. CDR3 bases: TGCGCCAGCAGCTTAGCAGGGGTAGAAAAACTGTTTTTT.

The chain couples TRBV6-5 to TRBJ1-6; D not resolved. CDR3 length equals 15 residues. Between the trimmed V and J ends, which lost 10 bases and 7 bases, there was a span of 20 bases. The germline V gene has CDR1 MNHEY and CDR2 SVGAGI. The CDR3 sequence is CATTASFGENSPLHF. CDR3 coding DNA: TGTGCCACCACAGCAAGTTTTGGGGAGAATTCACCCCTCCACTTT.

The CDR3 protein is CASSLLEGNQPQHF. The CDR3 DNA is TGTGCCAGCAGCTTACTAGAGGGCAATCAGCCCCAGCATTTT. J is TRBJ1-5 and V is TRBV7-9; D not certain. V was clipped by 2 bases and J by 2 bases, with 7 bases between them. CDR3 size: 14 residues. Germline loops: CDR1 SEHNR, CDR2 FQNEAQ (reference sequence).

The chain carries TRBV4-1 and TRBJ2-1; TRBD1 might be the D (6 bases). V was cut by 5 bases and J by 0 bases, with 14 bases left in between. The CDR3 consists of 16 residues. Per germline, CDR1 MGHRA and CDR2 YSYEKL. The CDR3 nucleotides are TGCGCCAGCAGCGTCTACCGGGACACCTCCTACAATGAGCAGTTCTTC. It translates to CASSVYRDTSYNEQFF.

A word on this clone: The identical CDR3 is also encoded by other nucleotide sequences in the sample. The chain has TRBV7-9 and TRBJ2-7, with TRBD1 matching over 7 bases. CDR3 size: 14 residues. CDR1 is SEHNR and CDR2 is FQNEAQ in the germline V gene (reference sequence). V was clipped by 5 bases and J by 1 base; unmatched bases: 5. CDR3 sequence: CASSRDSTSYEQYF. The CDR3 nucleotides are TGTGCCAGCAGCCGGGACAGCACGTCCTACGAGCAGTACTTC. The whole variable domain, filled in from reference TRBV7-9 and TRBJ2-7, reads DTGVSQNPRHKITKRGQNVTFRCDPISEHNRLYWYRQTLGQGPEFLTYFQNEAQLEKSRLLSDRFSAERPKGSFSTLEIQRTEQGDSAMYLCASSRDSTSYEQYFGPGTRLTVT.

The chain couples TRBV19 to TRBJ1-4; no reliable D call. The V end was cut by 5 bases, the J end by 11 bases, with 12 bases between. From germline, CDR1 is LNHDA and CDR2 SQIVND (reference sequence). The CDR3 has 12 residues. The CDR3 loop is CASSLSADKLFF. The CDR3 DNA follows: TGTGCCAGTAGTCTTAGTGCCGATAAACTGTTTTTT.

As DNA, the CDR3 is TGTGCCAGGCGGAGACTAGGCCTGAGTGAGCAGTTCTTC. This gives the protein CARRRLGLSEQFF. The rearrangement joins TRBV2 to TRBJ2-1; maybe TRBD2 (6 bases). V shed 9 bases and J shed 9 bases, with 18 bases lying between them. Germline loops: CDR1 SNHLY, CDR2 FYNNEI. The CDR3 has 13 residues.

The chain is built from TRBV18 and TRBJ2-3; tentatively, D is TRBD1 (6 bases). V lost 3 bases, J lost 4 bases, and 20 bases lay in between. The CDR3 totals 17 residues. Germline-derived CDR1 and CDR2 are KGHSH and LQKENI. CDR3 amino acids: CASSPRGSGHLPDTQYF. In nucleotides, the CDR3 is TGTGCCAGCTCACCTAGGGGGTCCGGCCACCTCCCAGATACGCAGTATTTT.

The genes are TRBV28 and TRBJ2-6; the D gene is possibly TRBD2 (6 bases). The CDR3 loop spans 16 amino acids. The germline gives CDR1 MDHEN, CDR2 SYDVKM. Deletions cut 5 bases from V and 0 bases from J, with 11 bases between. CDR3 nucleotides: TGTGCCAGCAGTGCTAGCGCTGTCTCTGGGGCCAACGTCCTGACTTTC. It specifies CASSASAVSGANVLTF.

V usage is TRBV11-3 and J usage is TRBJ2-7; weak D call: TRBD2 (6 bases). Germline V gene lookup returns CDR1 SGHNT and CDR2 YENEEA. V gave up 2 bases and J gave up 6 bases, with 14 bases separating them. This CDR3 spans 14 amino acids. The CDR3 nucleotides read TGTGCCAGCAGCTTATGGGGGGTGGTAAGCGAGCAGTACTTC. As protein: CASSLWGVVSEQYF.

This chain links TRBV4-1 with TRBJ1-2, with D maybe TRBD1 (5 bases). This CDR3 spans 15 amino acids. Germline CDR1 and CDR2: MGHRA and YSYEKL. Trimming took 4 bases from V and 8 from J, leaving 20 bases between them. The DNA of the CDR3 is TGCGCCAGCAGCCCCTCTGGGGCCGGTTTGCGCGGCTACACCTTC. Protein: CASSPSGAGLRGYTF.

The chain uses TRBV10-3 and TRBJ2-5; D is possibly TRBD1 (5 bases). V shed 10 bases and J shed 2 bases, with 11 bases lying between them. The CDR3 totals 12 residues. The germline CDR1 and CDR2 sequences are ENHRY and SYGVKD. CDR3 protein: CATQAGQETQYF. The CDR3 DNA reads as TGTGCCACTCAGGCAGGGCAAGAGACCCAGTACTTC.

This clone was observed a few times. This CDR3 is CSASSEGTIYF. The CDR3 DNA sequence: TGCAGTGCTAGTTCTGAGGGCACCATATATTTT. This rearrangement joins TRBV20-1 to TRBJ1-3; the D is unclear. CDR3 length equals 11 residues. CDR1 is DFQATT, CDR2 SNEGSKA, per germline (reference sequence). Trimming shortened V by 3 bases and J by 9 bases, and 9 bases separated the two germline ends.